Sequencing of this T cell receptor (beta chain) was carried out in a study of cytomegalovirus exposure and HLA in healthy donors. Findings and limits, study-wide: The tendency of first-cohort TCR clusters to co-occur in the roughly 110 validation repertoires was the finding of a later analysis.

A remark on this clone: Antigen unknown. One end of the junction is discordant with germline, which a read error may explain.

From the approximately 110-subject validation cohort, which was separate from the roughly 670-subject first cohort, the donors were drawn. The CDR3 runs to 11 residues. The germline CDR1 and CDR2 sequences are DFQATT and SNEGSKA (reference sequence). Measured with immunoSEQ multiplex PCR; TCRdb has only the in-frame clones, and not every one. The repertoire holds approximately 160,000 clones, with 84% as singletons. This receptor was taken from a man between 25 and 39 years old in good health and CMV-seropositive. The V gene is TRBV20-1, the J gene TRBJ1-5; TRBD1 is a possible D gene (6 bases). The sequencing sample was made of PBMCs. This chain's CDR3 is CRAQGYQLQHF. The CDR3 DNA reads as TGCAGAGCACAGGGCTATCAGCTCCAGCATTTT.